Each of the 7 T cell receptor beta chains below was sequenced from the same sample in a study of T cell responses to AZD1222 COVID-19 vaccine. Profiled with immunoSEQ multiplex PCR; TCRdb holds only in-frame clones, not every one. The sample holds around 130,000 clones, around nine tenths seen once. Sequenced material: peripheral blood, taken 28 days after the second dose of the MenACWY control vaccine. The source of these receptors is an adult who received the MenACWY meningococcal vaccine as a control.

This clone was recorded only once. The chain uses TRBV6-5 and TRBJ1-6; maybe TRBD1 (6 bases). The V end was cut by 6 bases, the J end by 7 bases, with 16 bases between. Germline loops: CDR1 MNHEY, CDR2 SVGAGI. This CDR3 is built from 15 residues. This chain's CDR3 is CASRGADGLNSPLHF. As DNA, the CDR3 is TGTGCCAGCAGGGGGGCGGACGGATTAAATTCACCCCTCCACTTT.

The rearrangement joins TRBV2 to TRBJ2-2; D remains ambiguous. This CDR3 is 13 amino acids long. V was pared by 1 base and J by 3 bases, with 3 bases between. Germline loops: CDR1 SNHLY, CDR2 FYNNEI. The CDR3 bases are TGTGCCAGCAGTGAAGGGTACACCGGGGAGCTGTTTTTT. It codes for CASSEGYTGELFF.

The chain recombines TRBV4-3 with TRBJ2-5, with 10 bases fitting TRBD2. The CDR3 is made up of 14 amino acids. Trimming cost V 0 bases and J 13 bases; bases outside gene matches: 8. Germline CDR1 and CDR2: LGHNA and YSLEER. The CDR3 nucleotides read TGCGCCAGCAGCCAAGATCTCGCGGGGACTAGCGCGTACTTC. Translation: CASSQDLAGTSAYF.

V is TRBV6-6 and J is TRBJ2-1, with D uncertain. Germline CDR1 and CDR2: MNHNY and SVGAGI (reference sequence). Trimming cost V 4 bases and J 5 bases, with 6 bases left between them. The CDR3 has 12 amino acids. The CDR3 sequence is CASSLANNEQFF. The CDR3 coding sequence is TGTGCCAGCAGTTTGGCTAACAATGAGCAGTTCTTC.

This chain joins TRBV2 and TRBJ2-2; 8 bases match TRBD1. Germline V gene lookup returns CDR1 SNHLY and CDR2 FYNNEI. This CDR3 has 15 residues. V shed 2 bases and J 7 bases; nucleotides not matched to a gene: 6. This CDR3 reads CASSESGQGIGELFF. The CDR3, as DNA: TGTGCCAGCAGTGAATCTGGACAGGGAATCGGGGAGCTGTTTTTT.

The chain joins TRBV4-1 to TRBJ2-3; 8 positions match TRBD1. The CDR3 has 16 amino acids. Germline V gene data show CDR1 as MGHRA and CDR2 as YSYEKL. The J segment lost 4 bases and the V segment lost 3 bases, leaving 9 bases of the junction unmatched. CDR3: CASSHRTGPGADTQYF. The CDR3 DNA is TGCGCCAGCAGCCATCGGACAGGGCCTGGAGCAGATACGCAGTATTTT.

The chain carries TRBV25-1 and TRBJ2-2; D not resolved. Germline V gives CDR1 MGHDK, CDR2 SYGVNS. This CDR3 is built from 14 residues. Between the trimmed V and J ends, which lost 3 bases and 0 bases, there was a span of 5 bases. CDR3 nucleotides: TGTGCCAGCAGTGACAGGTCGAACACCGGGGAGCTGTTTTTT. Amino acids: CASSDRSNTGELFF.